These T cell receptor beta chains were read from a single sample in a study of control samples from healthy donors and cancer patients. TCRdb's copy holds only in-frame clones and misses some; the assay was immunoSEQ multiplex PCR. The profile covers approximately 72,000 clones, with around 91% appearing a single time and 7.2% taken by the ten largest. Input material: blood. Receptors were obtained from a man aged 50 or older in good health. CDR3s include the opening cysteine and the closing phenylalanine or tryptophan. The D gene is left open where the match is weak. The listing skips clone size in some rows; elsewhere it reads once, few, many or a size class.

TRBD2,-,TRBV11-3,TRBJ2-1,TGTGCCAGCAGCATCAGCGGGGGGGCCTACAATGAGCAGTTCTTC,CASSISGGAYNEQFF
-,-,TRBV3-1/TRBV3-2,TRBJ2-1,TGTGCCAGCAGCCGGTCCGGGACCCCACGGGGTAATGAGCAGTTCTTC,CASSRSGTPRGNEQFF
-,-,TRBV3-1/TRBV3-2,TRBJ2-7,TGTGCCAGCAGCCCGGCCCCGGGGGCAAACTACGAGCAGTACTTC,CASSPAPGANYEQYF
-,few,TRBV6-5,TRBJ1-6,TGTGCCAGCACCCTGACAGCGGGGAAATCACCCCTCCACTTT,CASTLTAGKSPLHF
-,-,TRBV7-9,TRBJ2-5,TGTGCCAGCAGCTTAATAGGCGCCCAAGAGACCCAGTACTTC,CASSLIGAQETQYF
-,-,TRBV15,TRBJ2-7,TGTGCCACCAGCAGAGAGGGGACGGGGTACGAGCAGTACTTC,CATSREGTGYEQYF
-,-,TRBV5-1,TRBJ1-1,TGCGCCAGCACCTCAGACAGGAACACTGAAGCTTTCTTT,CASTSDRNTEAFF
-,once,TRBV6-1,TRBJ1-5,TGTGCCAGCAGTGAAGACTTAGGTACGGGCAATCAGCCCCAGCATTTT,CASSEDLGTGNQPQHF
-,-,TRBV24-1,TRBJ2-3,TGTGCCACCAGTGATCCCAGGCTAAGCACAGATACGCAGTATTTT,CATSDPRLSTDTQYF
TRBD2,-,TRBV4-2,TRBJ2-1,TGTGCCAGCAGCCCCCGAGCGGGGGTAGGTGAGCAGTTCTTC,CASSPRAGVGEQFF
-,-,TRBV2,TRBJ1-6,TGTGCCAGCAGTGAAGAGCTTTCACCCCTCCACTTT,CASSEELSPLHF
-,once,TRBV9,TRBJ1-4,TGTGCCAGCAGCCCCAGGGCAACTAATGAAAAACTGTTTTTT,CASSPRATNEKLFF
TRBD1,-,TRBV6-1,TRBJ2-3,TGTGCCAGCAGTGACGGGACAGGGGTTAGAGATACGCAGTATTTT,CASSDGTGVRDTQYF
-,once,TRBV3-1/TRBV3-2,TRBJ1-1,TGTGCCAGCAGCCAAGAAGGACCTGAAGCTTTCTTT,CASSQEGPEAFF
-,-,TRBV5-1,TRBJ1-2,TGCGCCAGCAGCTTGAACTCCGGACAGACTTATAACTATGGCTACACCTTC,CASSLNSGQTYNYGYTF